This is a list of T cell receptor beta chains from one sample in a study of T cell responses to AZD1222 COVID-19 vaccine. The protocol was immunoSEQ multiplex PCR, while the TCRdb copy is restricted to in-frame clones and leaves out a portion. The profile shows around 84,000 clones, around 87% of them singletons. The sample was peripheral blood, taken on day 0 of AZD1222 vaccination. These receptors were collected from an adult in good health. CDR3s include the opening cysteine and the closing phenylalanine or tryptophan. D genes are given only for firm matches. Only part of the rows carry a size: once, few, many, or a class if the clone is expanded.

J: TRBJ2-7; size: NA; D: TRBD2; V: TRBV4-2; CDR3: CASSPALAGGIDEQYF; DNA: TGTGCCAGCAGCCCCGCACTAGCGGGAGGTATCGACGAGCAGTACTTC
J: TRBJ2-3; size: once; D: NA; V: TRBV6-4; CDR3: CASSAGSLSTDTQYF; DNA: TGTGCCAGCAGTGCGGGCAGTTTAAGCACAGATACGCAGTATTTT
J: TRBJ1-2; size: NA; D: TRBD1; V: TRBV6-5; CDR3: CASSYLGQGRGYTF; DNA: TGTGCCAGCAGTTACTTGGGACAGGGGCGCGGCTACACCTTC
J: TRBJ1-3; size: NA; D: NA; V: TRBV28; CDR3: CASILQSRLSGNTIYF; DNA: TGTGCCAGCATCTTACAAAGCCGCCTCTCTGGAAACACCATATATTTT
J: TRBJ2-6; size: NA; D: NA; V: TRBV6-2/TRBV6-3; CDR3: CASIPVGQTGANVLTF; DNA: TGTGCCAGCATCCCGGTAGGACAGACTGGGGCCAACGTCCTGACTTTC
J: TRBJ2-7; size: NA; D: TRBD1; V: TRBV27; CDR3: CASSFSGQEYFRQYF; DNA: TGTGCCAGCAGTTTCTCGGGACAGGAGTACTTTAGGCAGTACTTC
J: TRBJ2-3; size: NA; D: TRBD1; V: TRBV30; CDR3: CAWSGTGGEDTQYF; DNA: TGTGCCTGGAGTGGGACAGGGGGCGAGGATACGCAGTATTTT
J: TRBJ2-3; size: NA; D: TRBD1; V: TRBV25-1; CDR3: CASSEKGQISTDTQYF; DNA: TGTGCCAGCAGTGAAAAGGGACAGATTAGCACAGATACGCAGTATTTT
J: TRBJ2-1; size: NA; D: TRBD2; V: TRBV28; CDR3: CASSLPSGELSPGLASYNEQFF; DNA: TGTGCCAGCAGTTTACCCTCGGGAGAACTATCACCGGGACTAGCCTCCTACAATGAGCAGTTCTTC
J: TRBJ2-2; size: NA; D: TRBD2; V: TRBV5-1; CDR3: CASSLDGTSVPGELFF; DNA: TGCGCCAGCAGCTTGGACGGGACTAGCGTTCCCGGGGAGCTGTTTTTT
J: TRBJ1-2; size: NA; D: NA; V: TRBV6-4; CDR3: CASSDGAAGDYGYTF; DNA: TGTGCCAGCAGTGACGGGGCCGCAGGGGACTATGGCTACACCTTC
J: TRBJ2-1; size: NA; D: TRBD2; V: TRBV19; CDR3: CASSSAGVGNEQFF; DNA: TGTGCCAGTAGTTCCGCGGGAGTAGGGAATGAGCAGTTCTTC
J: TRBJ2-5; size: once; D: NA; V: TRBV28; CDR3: CASSPVDLGGETQYF; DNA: TGTGCCAGCAGCCCAGTGGATCTGGGGGGAGAGACCCAGTACTTC
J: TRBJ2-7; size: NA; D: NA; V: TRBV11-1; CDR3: CASSLGRDLRPYF; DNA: TGTGCCAGCAGCTTAGGCCGGGACCTCAGACCGTACTTC
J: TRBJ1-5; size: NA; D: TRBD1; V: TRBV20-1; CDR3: CSARGVQPQHF; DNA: TGCAGTGCCAGGGGGGTCCAGCCCCAGCATTTT
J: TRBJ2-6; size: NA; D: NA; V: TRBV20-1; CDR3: CSARRANVLTF; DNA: TGCAGTGCTAGGAGGGCCAACGTCCTGACTTTC
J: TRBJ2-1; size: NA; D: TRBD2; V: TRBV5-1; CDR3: CASLESSGSNEQFF; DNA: TGCGCCAGCCTCGAGAGTAGCGGGAGCAATGAGCAGTTCTTC
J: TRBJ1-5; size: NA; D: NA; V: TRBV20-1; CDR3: CSASGGVHQPQHF; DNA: TGCAGTGCCAGTGGGGGGGTCCATCAGCCCCAGCATTTT
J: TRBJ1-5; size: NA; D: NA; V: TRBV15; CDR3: CATSRDTGSQPQHF; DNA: TGTGCCACCAGCAGAGATACAGGGAGTCAGCCCCAGCATTTT
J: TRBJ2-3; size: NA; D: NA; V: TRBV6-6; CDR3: CASSSTREARDTQYF; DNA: TGTGCCAGCAGTTCGACTAGAGAGGCTCGAGATACGCAGTATTTT
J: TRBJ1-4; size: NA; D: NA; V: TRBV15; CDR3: CATSGRDLLFATNEKLFF; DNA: TGTGCCACCAGCGGACGGGACCTCCTCTTTGCAACTAATGAAAAACTGTTTTTT
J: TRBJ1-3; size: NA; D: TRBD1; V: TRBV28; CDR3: CASSTTGDGNTIYF; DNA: TGTGCCAGCAGTACCACAGGGGATGGAAACACCATATATTTT
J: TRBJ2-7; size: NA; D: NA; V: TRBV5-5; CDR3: CASSSINRANEQYF; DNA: TGTGCCAGCAGCTCAATCAACAGGGCGAATGAGCAGTACTTC
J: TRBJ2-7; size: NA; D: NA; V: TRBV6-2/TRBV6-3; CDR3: CASSYPGGSYEQYF; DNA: TGTGCCAGCAGTTACCCTGGCGGGTCCTACGAGCAGTACTTC
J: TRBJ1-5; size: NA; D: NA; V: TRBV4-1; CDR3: CASSQDRRSNQPQHF; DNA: TGCGCCAGCAGCCAAGATAGGCGGAGCAATCAGCCCCAGCATTTT
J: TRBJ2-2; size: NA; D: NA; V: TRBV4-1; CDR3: CASSRSGDNTGELFF; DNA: TGCGCCAGCAGCCGTTCAGGGGACAACACCGGGGAGCTGTTTTTT
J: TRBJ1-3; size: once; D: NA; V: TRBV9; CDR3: CASRGFSGNTIYF; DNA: TGTGCCAGCAGGGGATTCTCTGGAAACACCATATATTTT
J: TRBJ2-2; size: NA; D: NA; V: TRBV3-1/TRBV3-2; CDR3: CASSQAGSGELFF; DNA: TGTGCCAGCAGCCAAGCCGGCTCCGGGGAGCTGTTTTTT
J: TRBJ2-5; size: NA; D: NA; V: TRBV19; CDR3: CASSSYQGPVDDQETQYF; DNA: TGTGCCAGTAGTTCGTATCAGGGGCCGGTTGATGACCAAGAGACCCAGTACTTC
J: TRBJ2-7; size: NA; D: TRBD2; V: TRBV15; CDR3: CATSRGLADTYEQYF; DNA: TGTGCCACCAGCAGAGGACTAGCGGATACCTACGAGCAGTACTTC
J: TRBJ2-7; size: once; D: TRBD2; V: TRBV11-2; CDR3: CASSSIGEGPTYEQYF; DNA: TGTGCCAGCAGCTCGATAGGGGAGGGACCGACCTACGAGCAGTACTTC
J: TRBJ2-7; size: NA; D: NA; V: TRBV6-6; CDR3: CASSYSPGTYEQYF; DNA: TGTGCCAGCAGTTACTCGCCAGGCACCTACGAGCAGTACTTC
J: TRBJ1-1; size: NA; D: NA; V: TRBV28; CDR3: CASSSAAANTEAFF; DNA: TGTGCCAGCAGTTCCGCGGCCGCGAACACTGAAGCTTTCTTT
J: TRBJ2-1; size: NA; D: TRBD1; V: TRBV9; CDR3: CASSVYRGPSYNEQFF; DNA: TGTGCCAGCAGCGTATACAGGGGGCCCTCCTACAATGAGCAGTTCTTC
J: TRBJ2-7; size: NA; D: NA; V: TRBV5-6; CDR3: CASSWGAVNLYEQYF; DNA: TGTGCCAGCAGCTGGGGGGCGGTAAACCTCTACGAGCAGTACTTC
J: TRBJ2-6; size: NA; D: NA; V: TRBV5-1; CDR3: CASSKSSGANVLTF; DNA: TGCGCCAGCTCCAAATCCTCTGGGGCCAACGTCCTGACTTTC
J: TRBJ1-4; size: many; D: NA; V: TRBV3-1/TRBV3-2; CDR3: CASSVRNEKLFF; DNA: TGTGCCAGCAGCGTCCGGAATGAAAAACTGTTTTTT
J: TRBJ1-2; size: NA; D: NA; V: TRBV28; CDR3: CASSSRLKGGYTF; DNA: TGTGCCAGCAGTTCCCGGTTAAAGGGCGGCTACACCTTC
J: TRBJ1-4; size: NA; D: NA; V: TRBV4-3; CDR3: CASSQDFATNEKLFF; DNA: TGCGCCAGCAGCCAAGATTTTGCAACTAATGAAAAACTGTTTTTT
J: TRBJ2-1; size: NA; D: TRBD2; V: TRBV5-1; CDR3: CASSSRLAAYNEQFF; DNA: TGCGCCAGCAGCTCTCGACTAGCGGCCTACAATGAGCAGTTCTTC
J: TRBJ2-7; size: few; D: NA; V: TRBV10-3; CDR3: CAISDVPDVEEQYF; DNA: TGTGCCATCAGTGATGTCCCCGACGTCGAGGAGCAGTACTTC
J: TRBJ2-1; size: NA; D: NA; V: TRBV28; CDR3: CASSLATNEQFF; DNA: TGTGCCAGCAGCTTAGCTACGAATGAGCAGTTCTTC
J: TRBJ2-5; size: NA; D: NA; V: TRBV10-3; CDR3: CASTQVSGETQYF; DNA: TGTGCCTCCACCCAGGTGAGCGGAGAGACCCAGTACTTC
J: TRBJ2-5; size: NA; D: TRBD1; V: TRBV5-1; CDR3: CASSSTGVQETQYF; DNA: TGCGCCAGCAGCTCCACAGGGGTTCAAGAGACCCAGTACTTC
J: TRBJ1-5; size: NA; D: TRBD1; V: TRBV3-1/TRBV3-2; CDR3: CASSQEPGGNQPQHF; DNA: TGTGCCAGCAGCCAAGAACCAGGGGGTAATCAGCCCCAGCATTTT